In its sample, the clone carrying this T cell receptor (beta chain) was seen many times. V lost 1 base to trimming and J lost 8 bases, with 14 bases between them. This CDR3 has 14 residues. The germline V gene has CDR1 LGHDT and CDR2 YNNKEL (reference sequence). Documented time point: newly diagnosed GD, antithyroid drugs for less than 3 months. With RNA extracted from PBMCs as input, the TCR library was made. Construction of the TCR beta libraries employed iRepertoire HTBI primers in conjunction with Arm-PCR of CDR3 regions. MiXCR, applied by TCRdb to the multiplex PCR reads, yields one record per CDR3 protein. The sample consists of 370,000 or so distinct CDR3 sequences, 15% to 20% of them appearing once. The sample belongs to a study of regulatory T cells in long-lasting Graves disease. The data were also submitted as part of a second study, on T cells in Graves' hyperthyroidism and ophthalmopathy.

The sample here was peripheral blood mononuclear cells (PBMCs), taken at new diagnosis, from a patient treated with antithyroid drugs. This chain links TRBV3-1 with TRBJ1-2; weak D call: TRBD1 (5 bases). This clonotype was obtained from a woman aged 18-29 years with Graves disease. CDR3 loop: CASSQVGRGPGYTF. As DNA, the CDR3 is TGTGCCAGCAGCCAAGTTGGTAGGGGACCCGGCTACACCTTC. Together with reference TRBV3-1 and TRBJ1-2, the CDR3 gives the full variable domain: DTAVSQTPKYLVTQMGNDKSIKCEQNLGHDTMYWYKQDSKKFLKIMFSYNNKELIINETVPNRFSPKSPDKAHLNLHINSLELGDSAVYFCASSQVGRGPGYTFGSGTRLTVV.